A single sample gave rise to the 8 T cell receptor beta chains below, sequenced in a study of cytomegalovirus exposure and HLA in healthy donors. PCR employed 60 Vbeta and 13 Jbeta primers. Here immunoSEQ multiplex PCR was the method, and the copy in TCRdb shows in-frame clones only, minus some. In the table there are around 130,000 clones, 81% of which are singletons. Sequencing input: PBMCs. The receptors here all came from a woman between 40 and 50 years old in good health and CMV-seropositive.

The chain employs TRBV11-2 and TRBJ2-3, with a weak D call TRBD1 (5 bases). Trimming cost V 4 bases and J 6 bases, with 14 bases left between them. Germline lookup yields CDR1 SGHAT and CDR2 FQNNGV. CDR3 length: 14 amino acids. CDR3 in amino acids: CASSYPRTPDTQYF. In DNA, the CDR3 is TGTGCCAGCAGCTACCCTCGGACACCCGATACGCAGTATTTT.

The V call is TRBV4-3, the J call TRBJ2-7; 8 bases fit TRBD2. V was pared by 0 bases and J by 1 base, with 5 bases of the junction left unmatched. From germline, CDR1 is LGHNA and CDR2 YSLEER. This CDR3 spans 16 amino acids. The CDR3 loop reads CASSQDSGRGSYEQYF. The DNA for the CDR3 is TGCGCCAGCAGCCAAGACAGCGGGAGAGGTTCCTACGAGCAGTACTTC.

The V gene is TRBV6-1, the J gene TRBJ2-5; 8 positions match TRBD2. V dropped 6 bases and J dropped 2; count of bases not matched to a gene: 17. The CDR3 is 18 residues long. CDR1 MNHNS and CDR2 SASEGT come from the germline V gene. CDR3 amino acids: CASREPLGYGGVQETQYF. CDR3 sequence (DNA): TGTGCCAGCAGGGAACCCCTCGGTTACGGGGGGGTGCAAGAGACCCAGTACTTC.

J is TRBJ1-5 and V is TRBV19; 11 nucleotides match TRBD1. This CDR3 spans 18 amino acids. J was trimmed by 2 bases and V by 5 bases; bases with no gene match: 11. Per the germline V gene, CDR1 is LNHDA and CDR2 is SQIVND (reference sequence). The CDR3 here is CASSRGGQGASRNQPQHF. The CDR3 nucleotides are TGTGCCAGTAGTCGGGGTGGACAGGGGGCATCTCGCAATCAGCCCCAGCATTTT.

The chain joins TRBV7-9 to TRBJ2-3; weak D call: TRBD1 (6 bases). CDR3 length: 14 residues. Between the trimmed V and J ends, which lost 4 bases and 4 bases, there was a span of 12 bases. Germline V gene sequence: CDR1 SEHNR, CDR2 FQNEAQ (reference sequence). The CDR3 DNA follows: TGTGCCAGCAGCTCAAGCCAGGGGTCAGATACGCAGTATTTT. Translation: CASSSSQGSDTQYF.

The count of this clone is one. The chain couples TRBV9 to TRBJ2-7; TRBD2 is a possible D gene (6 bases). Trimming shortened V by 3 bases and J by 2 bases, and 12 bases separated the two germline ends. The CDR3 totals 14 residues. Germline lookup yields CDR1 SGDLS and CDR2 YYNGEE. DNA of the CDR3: TGTGCCAGCAGCGCCTCTCTAGCGCCCTACGAGCAGTACTTC. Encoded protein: CASSASLAPYEQYF.

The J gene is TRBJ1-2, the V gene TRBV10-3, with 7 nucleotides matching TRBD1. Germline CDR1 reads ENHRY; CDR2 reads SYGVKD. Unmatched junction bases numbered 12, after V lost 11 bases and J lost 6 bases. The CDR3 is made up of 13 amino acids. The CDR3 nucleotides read TGTGCCGGGAGGACAGGTCCCTCGGATGGCTACACCTTC. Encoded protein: CAGRTGPSDGYTF.

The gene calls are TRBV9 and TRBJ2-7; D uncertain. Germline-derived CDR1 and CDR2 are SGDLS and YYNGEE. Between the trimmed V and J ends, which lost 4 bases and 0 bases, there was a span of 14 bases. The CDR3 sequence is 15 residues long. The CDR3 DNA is TGTGCCAGCAGCCCCCCCGGCGGAAGCTCCTACGAGCAGTACTTC. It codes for CASSPPGGSSYEQYF.